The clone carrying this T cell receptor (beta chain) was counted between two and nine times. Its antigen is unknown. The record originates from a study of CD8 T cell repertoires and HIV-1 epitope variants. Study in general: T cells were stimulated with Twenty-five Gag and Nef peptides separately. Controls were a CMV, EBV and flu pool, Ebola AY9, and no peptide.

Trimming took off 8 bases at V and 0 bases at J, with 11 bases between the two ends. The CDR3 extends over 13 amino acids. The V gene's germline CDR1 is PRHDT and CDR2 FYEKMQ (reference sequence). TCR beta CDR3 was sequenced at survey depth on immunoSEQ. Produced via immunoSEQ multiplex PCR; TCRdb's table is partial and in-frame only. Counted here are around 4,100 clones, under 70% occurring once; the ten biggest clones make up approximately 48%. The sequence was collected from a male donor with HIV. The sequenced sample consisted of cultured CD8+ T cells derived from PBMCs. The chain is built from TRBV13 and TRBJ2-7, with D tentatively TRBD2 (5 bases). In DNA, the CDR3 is TGTGCCAGCCGCACCCGGGACTCCTACGAGCAGTACTTC. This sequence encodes CASRTRDSYEQYF. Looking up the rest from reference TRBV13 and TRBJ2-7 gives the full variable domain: AAGVIQSPRHLIKEKRETATLKCYPIPRHDTVYWYQQGPGQDPQFLISFYEKMQSDKGSIPDRFSAQQFSDYHSELNMSSLELGDSALYFCASRTRDSYEQYFGPGTRLTVT.